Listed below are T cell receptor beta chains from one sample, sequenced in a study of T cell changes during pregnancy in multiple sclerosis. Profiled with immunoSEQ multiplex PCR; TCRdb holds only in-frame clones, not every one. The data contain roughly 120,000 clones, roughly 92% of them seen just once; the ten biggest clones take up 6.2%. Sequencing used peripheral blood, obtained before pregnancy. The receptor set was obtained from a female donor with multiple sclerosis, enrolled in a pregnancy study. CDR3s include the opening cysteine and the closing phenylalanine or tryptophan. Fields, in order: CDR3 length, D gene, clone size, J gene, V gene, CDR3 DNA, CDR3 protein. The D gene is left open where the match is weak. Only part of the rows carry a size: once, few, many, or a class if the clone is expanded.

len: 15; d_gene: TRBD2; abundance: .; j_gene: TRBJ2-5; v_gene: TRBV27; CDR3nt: TGTGCCAGCAGTTTAGCGGGACTAGCGGAAGAGACCCAGTACTTC; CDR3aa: CASSLAGLAEETQYF
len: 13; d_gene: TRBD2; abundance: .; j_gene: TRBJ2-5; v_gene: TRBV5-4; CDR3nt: TGTGCCAGCAGCTTTCGCGGGGGAGAGACCCAGTACTTC; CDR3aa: CASSFRGGETQYF
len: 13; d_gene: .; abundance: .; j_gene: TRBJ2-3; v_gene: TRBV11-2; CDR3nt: TGTGCCAGCAGCCGCGGGGATGGAGATACGCAGTATTTT; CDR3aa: CASSRGDGDTQYF
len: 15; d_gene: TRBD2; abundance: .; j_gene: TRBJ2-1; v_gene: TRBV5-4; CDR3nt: TGTGCCAGCAGCCTCAGACTAGCGGGTGACAATGAGCAGTTCTTC; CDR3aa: CASSLRLAGDNEQFF
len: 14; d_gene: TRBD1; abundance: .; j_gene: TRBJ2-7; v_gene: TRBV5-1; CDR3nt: TGCGCCAGCAGCTTGAGACAGGGGGCCTACGAGCAGTACTTC; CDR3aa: CASSLRQGAYEQYF
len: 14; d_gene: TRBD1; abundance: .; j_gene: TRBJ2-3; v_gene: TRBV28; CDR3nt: TGTGCCAGCAGTACAGGGGGCAAATTTGATACGCAGTATTTT; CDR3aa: CASSTGGKFDTQYF
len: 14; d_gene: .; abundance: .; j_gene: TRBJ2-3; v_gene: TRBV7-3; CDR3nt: TGTGCCAGCAGCGATGGACAGATCACAGATACGCAGTATTTT; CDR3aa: CASSDGQITDTQYF
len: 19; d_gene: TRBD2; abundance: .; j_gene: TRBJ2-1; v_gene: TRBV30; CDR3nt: TGTGCCTGGAGTAGGTTAGGACTAGCGGGGGCCGAATTCTACAATGAGCAGTTCTTC; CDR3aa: CAWSRLGLAGAEFYNEQFF
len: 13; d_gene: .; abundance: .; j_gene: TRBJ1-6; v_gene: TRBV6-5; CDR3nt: TGTGCCAGCAGTTATGCGGTGAATTCACCCCTCCACTTT; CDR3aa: CASSYAVNSPLHF
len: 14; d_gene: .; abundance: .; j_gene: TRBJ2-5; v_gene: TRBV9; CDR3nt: TGTGCCCAGCAGGGGGACGGCGGGGGGGAGACCCAGTACTTC; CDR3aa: CAQQGDGGGETQYF
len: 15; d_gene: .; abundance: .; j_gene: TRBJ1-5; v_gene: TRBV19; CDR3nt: TGTGCCAGTAGTATCACCGGGACTTTATCGGATCCCCAGCATTTT; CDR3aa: CASSITGTLSDPQHF
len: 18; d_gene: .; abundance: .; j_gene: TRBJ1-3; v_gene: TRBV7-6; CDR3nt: TGTGCCAGCAGCTCCAATCCCCTTTCGACAATCTCTGGAAACACCATATATTTT; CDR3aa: CASSSNPLSTISGNTIYF
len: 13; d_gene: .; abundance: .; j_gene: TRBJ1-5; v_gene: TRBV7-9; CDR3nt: TGTGCCAGCAGCTTAGTAGGAGATCAGCCCCAGCATTTT; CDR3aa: CASSLVGDQPQHF
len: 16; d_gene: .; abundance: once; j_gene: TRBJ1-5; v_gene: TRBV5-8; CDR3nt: TGTGCCAGCAGCTTGTTTTCAGGGACAATCCATCAGCCCCAGCATTTT; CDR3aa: CASSLFSGTIHQPQHF
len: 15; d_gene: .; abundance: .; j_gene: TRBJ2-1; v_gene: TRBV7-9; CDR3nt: TGTGCCAGCAGCTTAGGGGGAGTCTCCTACAATGAGCAGTTCTTC; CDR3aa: CASSLGGVSYNEQFF
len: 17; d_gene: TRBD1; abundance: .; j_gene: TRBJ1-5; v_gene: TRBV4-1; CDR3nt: TGCGCCAGCAGCAACGTAATCTTAGGGACAGGGGGTCAGCCCCAGCATTTT; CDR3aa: CASSNVILGTGGQPQHF
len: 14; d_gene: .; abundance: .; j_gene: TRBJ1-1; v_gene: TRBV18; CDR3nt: TGTGCCAGCTCCCAGGGTTGGGAGAACACTGAAGCTTTCTTT; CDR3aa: CASSQGWENTEAFF
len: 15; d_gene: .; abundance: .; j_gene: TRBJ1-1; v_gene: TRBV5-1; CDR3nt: TGCGCCAGCAGCTTGCCCAGGGAAGGGAACACTGAAGCTTTCTTT; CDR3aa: CASSLPREGNTEAFF
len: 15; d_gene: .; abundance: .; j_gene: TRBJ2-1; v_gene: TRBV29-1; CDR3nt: TGCAGCGTTGGGTATACTAGCTCGAGGGGCAATGAGCAGTTCTTC; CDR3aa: CSVGYTSSRGNEQFF
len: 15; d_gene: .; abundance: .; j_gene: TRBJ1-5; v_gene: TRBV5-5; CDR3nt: TGTGCCAGCAGCTTGTACGGGGATAGCAATCAGCCCCAGCATTTT; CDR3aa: CASSLYGDSNQPQHF
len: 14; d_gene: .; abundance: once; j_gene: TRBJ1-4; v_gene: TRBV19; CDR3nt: TGTGCCAGTAGTATGGCCAGGACTTATGAAAAACTGTTTTTT; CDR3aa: CASSMARTYEKLFF
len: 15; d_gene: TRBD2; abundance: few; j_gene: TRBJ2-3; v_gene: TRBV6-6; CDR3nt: TGTGCCAGCAGCCTCTACAGCGGGGGCACAGATACGCAGTATTTT; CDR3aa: CASSLYSGGTDTQYF
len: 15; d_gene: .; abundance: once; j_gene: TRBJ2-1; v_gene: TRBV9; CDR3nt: TGTGCCAGCAGCCCTCAGGGTAAGTTCCCCAATGAGCAGTTCTTC; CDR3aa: CASSPQGKFPNEQFF
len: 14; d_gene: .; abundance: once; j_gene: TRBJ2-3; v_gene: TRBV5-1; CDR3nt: TGCGCCAGCAGACCCGGGACTGCCACAGATACGCAGTATTTT; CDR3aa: CASRPGTATDTQYF
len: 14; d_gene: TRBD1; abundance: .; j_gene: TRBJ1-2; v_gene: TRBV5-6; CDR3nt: TGTGCCAGCAGTTGGGACAGGTCGAACTATGGCTACACCTTC; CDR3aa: CASSWDRSNYGYTF
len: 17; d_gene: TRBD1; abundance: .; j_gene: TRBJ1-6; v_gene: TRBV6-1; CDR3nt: TGTGCCAGCAGTGAAGCCCCGACAGGGGCGACCACTTCACCCCTCCACTTT; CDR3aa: CASSEAPTGATTSPLHF